This TCR beta chain was recovered during a study of cytomegalovirus exposure and HLA in healthy donors (dated by TCRdb to between 2016 and 2019). A note on the overall study: According to an earlier analysis of 587 of the donors, 150 million to 200 million T cells yielded 117 million unique TCR beta sequences and about 280 Gb of sequence data. A handful of DR-DQ haplotypes were handled as single units for association and clustering because linkage in the cohort was strong. Donor age, sex, ethnicity and CMV serostatus were collected together with the repertoire data. The study aimed to test whether signatures of past pathogen exposure could be identified by cataloging public T cell receptors. A later analysis re-analyzed previously published TCR beta repertoires from roughly 600 donors and added high-resolution HLA genotyping to study TCR occurrence patterns. The study combined high-throughput TCR immunosequencing, statistical association of individual TCRs with disease status, and machine learning to predict cytomegalovirus infection status. Among the roughly 400 genotyped donors, approximately 76% belonged to the genetic ancestry cluster associated with self-reported Caucasian donors. Typing coverage varied by locus: roughly 629-640 donors for A, B, C, DRB1 and DQB1; more than 500 for DQA1; more than 600 for DPA1; approximately 470 for DPB1. An earlier analysis of approximately 580 of the donors used high-throughput TCR beta sequencing to judge whether each TCR beta V gene segment behaved as functional or pseudogenic. A separate validation cohort of more than 100 different subjects was used in addition to the roughly 700-subject first cohort. HLA typing covered class I and class II loci at four-digit resolution. Rather than drawing on any new phenotypic data, the later analysis identified candidate immune exposures from TCR beta sequences and the way those sequences occurred across donors. Roughly 320 gigabases of sequencing data and approximately 92 million unique TCR sequences made up an early release that covered roughly 670 HLA-typed donors. The study used immunosequencing to profile the T cell repertoires of hundreds of subjects and linked those repertoires to cytomegalovirus serostatus. A later genetic analysis took genome-wide SNP genotypes for 398 of the 666 donors and used that subset as a discovery cohort. Every repertoire in the discovery cohort had been generated on one and the same sequencing platform. Among some 400 genotyped donors of the cohort, an average of around 240,000 unique TCR beta nucleotide sequences were sequenced per donor, approximately 20% of them non-productive. What the work shows at the level of the full study, not this receptor alone: A further reported finding was that TCR beta sequences accurately predicted the HLA-A and HLA-B alleles for most subjects in the first cohort. Presence/absence analyses assumed roughly uniform sequencing depth across donors, an assumption that may not hold. Because HLA typing was unavailable for some donors at each locus, only the typed subset was used in association tests. A few of the identified cytomegalovirus-associated TCR beta chains were confirmed in vitro to be specific for cytomegalovirus antigens. The study listed over 150 TCR beta chains as associated with cytomegalovirus. A later genetic analysis reported fewer N-insertions in productive TCRs among donors in an Asian-associated ancestry cluster than the roughly 670-donor mean. Specific HLA alleles were associated with 16,951 TCR beta sequences at a false discovery rate of 0.05 in a later analysis. A later analysis found that HLA-associated TCR beta chains were more clonally expanded and had lower generation probabilities than equally common non-associated chains. Correlated functional status among segregating V segments might reflect linkage disequilibrium, but an unknown experimental factor could not be ruled out. Assigning TCR associations to individual alleles was difficult when HLA alleles, especially DR and DQ, strongly co-occurred. In a later analysis, most CMV-associated TCR beta chains were found to appear HLA-restricted, with HLA associations seemingly driven largely by CMV exposure. According to the authors, the approach could potentially be generalized to other disease states and immunological phenotypes. While some public TCRs were present in many individuals, most TCR sequences turned up only very rarely across donors. According to a later analysis, parvovirus B19, influenza, CMV and Epstein-Barr virus appeared linked to several top co-occurrence clusters. According to a later analysis, TCR association rates differed among HLA loci, with DRB1 alleles showing the most associated TCRs and HLA-C alleles showing the fewest. A cluster of highly shared sequence variants was judged likely to be a technical artifact of the sequencing pipeline. The cohort was sequenced for TCR beta chains only, and without alpha or paired-chain data the features that could be detected were limited. The earlier analysis of approximately 540 of the donors excluded roughly 16 rarely observed V segments, including chromosome 9 orphons, because counts were too low. In an earlier analysis of approximately 590 of the donors, most TCR beta V segments appeared in productive rearrangements about 90% or about 30% of the time, broadly matching IMGT annotations. The classifier was reported to diagnose cytomegalovirus status with high specificity and sensitivity in both the original cohort and the validation cohort. Immune exposure information for the cohort was limited to CMV serostatus. An association between a missense DCLRE1C variant and V-gene and J-gene trimming of TCR beta chains was found in a later genetic analysis and replicated in an independent cohort. Because the 87-base-pair reads could not distinguish some IMGT-functional V segments, including TRBV6-2 and TRBV6-3, those segments were excluded.

CDR1 is given as SGHDT and CDR2 as YYEEEE, both from the germline V gene. Ends trimmed: V by 0 bases, J by 6 bases; bases unmatched to a gene: 7. Measured from the cysteine to the phenylalanine, the CDR3 is 15 residues long. CDR3 DNA is the only sequence kept; it has 45 bases, read in frame from the first base. Library prep was done by the immunoSEQ multiplex PCR assay. The multiplex PCR relied on a mix of 60 forward primers for TCR Vbeta segments and 13 reverse primers for TCR Jbeta segments. Amplification of the CDR3 region of rearranged TCR beta genes was performed with a multiplex PCR assay on genomic DNA. The amplified TCR beta libraries were sequenced on the Illumina HiSeq System as 87-base-pair reads. Per the authors' processing: In a later analysis, approximately 74 million unique TCR beta chains were counted across the 500 to 700 repertoires, and around 11 million of these chains were shared by at least two donors. A nearest-neighbor algorithm error-corrected the raw reads and collapsed the reads into unique sequences, merging closely related sequences to remove PCR and sequencing errors. Alignment of CDR3 sequences to IMGT reference sequences was used to assign V, D and J gene segments. For a sequence to be retained, a match of at least six nucleotides was required to both a V gene segment and a J gene segment. Rearrangements were classified as productive when the CDR3 lacked stop codons and remained in frame with V and J, and all other rearrangements were classified as non-productive. Following IMGT convention, CDR3 was defined as the stretch from the second conserved V-encoded cysteine up to the conserved J-encoded phenylalanine. The earlier analysis of about 590 of the donors excluded sequences that lacked an unambiguous match to a single V gene segment. An earlier analysis of several hundred of the donors called V segments functional above 56.7% productive rearrangements and segregating when the between-donor standard deviation exceeded 5%. To diagnose cytomegalovirus status from the catalog of TCR beta chain sequences, a statistical classification framework was built. In a later analysis, V and J genes were assigned by comparing TCR nucleotide sequences against IMGT/GENE-DB human TR gene sequences. A later analysis assigned CDR3 sequences and most-parsimonious VDJ recombination scenarios with the TCRdist pipeline. A later analysis defined each TCR beta chain by its CDR3 amino acid sequence plus V-gene family, and excluded reads lacking a unique V-gene family. To address suspected cross-contamination and a sequencing artifact, a later analysis removed roughly 640 highly shared, low-generation-probability nucleotide sequences. In a later analysis, a clonal expansion index was calculated for each public chain from normalized within-repertoire ranks of inferred template counts. In a later analysis, generation probabilities were computed using a VDJ recombination model fitted to out-of-frame rearrangements, and the results were checked against IGoR. In a later analysis, TCR-TCR, TCR-HLA and TCR-CMV co-occurrence was scored with hypergeometric tests, and a repertoire-size bias correction was applied to TCR pairs. To estimate false discovery rates, a later analysis permuted the HLA or CMV assignments 20 times. In a later analysis, co-occurring TCRs were grouped using DBSCAN, and TCRdist sequence similarity was added for clustering within HLA-allele-positive subsets. Repertoires with fewer than 30,000 or more than 120,000 public chains, plus five repertoires with anomalous nucleotide sharing, were excluded from co-occurrence clustering. TCRdb's version of the immuneACCESS table is confined to in-frame rearrangements and falls short of the full clone set. An unresolved V gene accounts for under half of the shortfall where checked; the remainder is of unknown origin. The V and J calls and clone size are taken from that table; D and trimming were inferred from the DNA. The sample table lists over 140,000 clones, approximately 80% of them with a count of one. Together, the top ten hold around 2.5% of the sample.

The cohort consisted of some 730 healthy bone marrow donors. At the time of sampling, all cohort members were nominally healthy, though unrecorded immune exposures were likely present. The donor tested CMV seronegative and was one of the 352 seronegative cohort members. A peripheral blood sample was provided by each donor, and peripheral blood mononuclear cells were used for TCR beta sequencing. The Qiagen DNeasy Blood Extraction Kit was used to extract genomic DNA from the blood cell samples. Worth noting for this clone: Its antigen target is currently unknown. Base qualities are not at hand, and no much larger clone is one base apart.

The TCR originated in a man in his forties or fifties in good health and CMV-seronegative. The chain is encoded by TRBV5-6 joined to TRBJ1-2, with 8 bases aligning to TRBD1. The sample was PBMCs. The bases are TGTGCCAGCAGCTTGGGGGACAGGAGTCTAGATGGCTACACCTTC. Protein translation: CASSLGDRSLDGYTF.